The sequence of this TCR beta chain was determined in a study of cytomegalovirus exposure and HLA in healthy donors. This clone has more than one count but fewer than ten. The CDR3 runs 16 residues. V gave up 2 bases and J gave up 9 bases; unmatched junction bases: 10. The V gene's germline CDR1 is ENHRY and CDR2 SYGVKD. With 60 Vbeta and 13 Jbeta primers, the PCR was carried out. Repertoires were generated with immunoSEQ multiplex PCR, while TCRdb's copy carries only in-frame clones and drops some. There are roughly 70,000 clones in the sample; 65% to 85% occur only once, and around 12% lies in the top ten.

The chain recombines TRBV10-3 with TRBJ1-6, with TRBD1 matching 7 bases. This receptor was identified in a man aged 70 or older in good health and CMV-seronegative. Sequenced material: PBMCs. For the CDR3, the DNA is TGTGCCATCAGTGAGGGACCGGGACAGAACGGTTCACCCCTCCACTTT. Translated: CAISEGPGQNGSPLHF.